Listed here are 18 T cell receptor beta chains from one sample, sequenced in a study of blood T cell repertoires in COVID-19. Repertoires were generated with immunoSEQ multiplex PCR, while TCRdb's copy carries only in-frame clones and drops some. The repertoire holds roughly 170,000 clones, with 86% as singletons. The material sequenced was peripheral blood. These receptors originate from a man aged 65 to 79 with active or convalescent COVID-19.

The V and J genes are TRBV25-1 and TRBJ1-1; D remains ambiguous. Trimming removed 0 bases at V and 3 bases at J, with 5 bases between. This CDR3 region has 13 residues. Germline lookup yields CDR1 MGHDK and CDR2 SYGVNS. The CDR3 protein is CASSEYRDTEAFF. Here the CDR3 DNA reads TGTGCCAGCAGTGAATATAGAGACACTGAAGCTTTCTTT.

This sequence joins TRBV5-1 and TRBJ2-1, with TRBD1 identical over 7 bases. From germline, CDR1 is SGHRS and CDR2 YFSETQ. This CDR3 has 13 amino acids. V dropped 4 bases and J dropped 10; count of bases not matched to a gene: 8. CDR3 in amino acids: CASSVDRVGEQFF. The CDR3 DNA sequence: TGCGCCAGCAGCGTAGACAGGGTTGGGGAGCAGTTCTTC.

CDR3 loop: CASSSDSSNTEAFF. In DNA, the CDR3 is TGCGCCAGCAGCTCGGACAGCTCGAACACTGAAGCTTTCTTT. The V and J genes are TRBV5-1 and TRBJ1-1, with a weak D call TRBD1 (6 bases). Looked up from germline, CDR1 is SGHRS and CDR2 is YFSETQ. The germline V and J ends were trimmed by 3 bases and 1 base, with 10 bases remaining between them. The CDR3 length is 14 residues.

The gene calls are TRBV24-1 and TRBJ2-1; 7 bases match TRBD2. Germline V gene sequence: CDR1 KGHDR, CDR2 SFDVKD. The length of the CDR3 is 16 residues. After removal of 0 bases from V and 12 bases from J, the junction contained 13 bases not matched to a gene. The CDR3 nucleotides are TGTGCCACCAGTGATTTGCGTGGCGGGGGACCGCTGGGGCAGTTCTTC. Protein product: CATSDLRGGGPLGQFF.

This clone was picked up one time. CDR3 sequence (DNA): TGTGCCAGCAGCTCGAATACTAGATCCCGCTCCTACGAGCAGTACTTC. Its translation is CASSSNTRSRSYEQYF. This sequence joins TRBV11-2 and TRBJ2-7; perhaps TRBD2 as D (5 bases). CDR1 is SGHAT, CDR2 FQNNGV, per germline. The CDR3 is 16 amino acids. Trimming cost V 4 bases and J 0 bases, with 16 bases left between them.

The chain has TRBV4-1 and TRBJ1-1; D gene uncertain. This CDR3 spans 15 amino acids. V was trimmed by 1 base and J by 8 bases, leaving 17 bases between them. CDR1 is MGHRA, CDR2 YSYEKL, per germline. The CDR3 reads CASSQAPNRPEEAFF. The CDR3 bases are TGCGCCAGCAGCCAAGCTCCAAATCGACCGGAGGAAGCTTTCTTT.

The chain recombines TRBV6-2 or TRBV6-3 with TRBJ1-6; 10 bases map to TRBD1. Germline CDR1 reads MNHEY; CDR2 reads SVGEGT. Trimming removed 6 bases from V and 11 bases from J; junction bases left unmatched: 7. This CDR3 spans 14 amino acids. The CDR3 bases are TGTGCCAGCAGCCCGGGACAGGGGTCCACACCCCTCCACTTT. This gives the protein CASSPGQGSTPLHF.

The chain carries TRBV20-1 and TRBJ1-3; D not resolved. V shed 3 bases and J shed 0 bases, with 6 bases lying between them. CDR1 DFQATT and CDR2 SNEGSKA come from the germline V gene (reference sequence). This CDR3 spans 13 amino acids. The chain's CDR3 is CSASVVSGNTIYF. The CDR3 nucleotides are TGCAGTGCTAGTGTAGTCTCTGGAAACACCATATATTTT.

This clone is a singleton in its sample. This chain connects TRBV6-5 to TRBJ2-1; maybe TRBD1 (6 bases). Germline CDR1 reads MNHEY; CDR2 reads SVGAGI. The V and J ends lost 6 bases and 3 bases respectively, with 12 bases between them. The CDR3 spans 14 residues. The CDR3 DNA reads TGTGCCAGCAGGGACGGACAGAGCTACAATGAGCAGTTCTTC. It yields the protein CASRDGQSYNEQFF.

V and J are TRBV5-1 and TRBJ2-7, with TRBD1 matching over 7 bases. The CDR3 loop spans 17 amino acids. The junction had 14 bases not matched to a gene; V was cut back by 1 base and J by 4 bases. CDR1 is SGHRS and CDR2 is YFSETQ in the germline V gene. The CDR3: CASSLKGARRVSYEQYF. CDR3 sequence (DNA): TGCGCCAGCAGCTTGAAGGGGGCACGAAGGGTTTCGTACGAGCAGTACTTC.

The rearrangement uses TRBV5-8 and TRBJ2-7; 9 bases are a match to TRBD1. Looked up from germline, CDR1 is SGHTS and CDR2 is YDEGEE. V dropped 0 bases and J dropped 3; count of bases not matched to a gene: 10. CDR3 length equals 17 residues. The CDR3 DNA reads as TGTGCCAGCAGCTTGGTCTACCCTGGACAGGGGTTCTACGAGCAGTACTTC. Residues: CASSLVYPGQGFYEQYF. Variable domain in full (rest from reference TRBV5-8 and TRBJ2-7): EAGVTQSPTHLIKTRGQQATLRCSPISGHTSVYWYQQALGLGLQFLLWYDEGEERNRGNFPPRFSGRQFPNYSSELNVNALELEDSALYLCASSLVYPGQGFYEQYFGPGTRLTVT.

The chain uses TRBV12-3 or TRBV12-4 and TRBJ2-7, with D possibly matching TRBD2 (6 bases). The CDR3 has 13 amino acids. V was cut by 3 bases and J by 6 bases, with 12 bases left in between. CDR3 amino acids: CASSFEWGGEQYF. In DNA, the CDR3 is TGTGCCAGCAGTTTTGAGTGGGGAGGCGAGCAGTACTTC.

The chain has TRBV27 and TRBJ1-6; D not resolved. Germline CDR1 reads MNHEY; CDR2 reads SMNVEV (reference sequence). V lost 4 bases, J lost 7 bases, and 8 bases lay in between. There are 13 residues in the CDR3. The CDR3 region is CASSWQFNSPLHF. The CDR3 DNA is TGTGCCAGCAGTTGGCAGTTCAATTCACCCCTCCACTTT.

This clone has only one observation. The chain is built from TRBV5-1 and TRBJ1-1; D perhaps matches TRBD1 (5 bases). There are 14 residues in the CDR3. Trimming removed 5 bases from V and 0 bases from J, with 11 bases in between. Germline V lookup: CDR1 SGHRS, CDR2 YFSETQ. Here the CDR3 reads CASSGHRMNTEAFF. In DNA form, the CDR3 reads TGCGCCAGCAGTGGGCACAGGATGAACACTGAAGCTTTCTTT.

J is TRBJ2-2 and V is TRBV4-3; the match to TRBD2 covers 8 bases. This CDR3 spans 18 amino acids. After removal of 0 bases from V and 1 base from J, the junction contained 7 bases not matched to a gene. Germline CDR1 reads LGHNA; CDR2 reads YSLEER. Here the CDR3 DNA reads TGCGCCAGCAGCCAAGAGAAACTAGCGGCATTGAACACCGGGGAGCTGTTTTTT. Residues: CASSQEKLAALNTGELFF.

This clone appeared a single time. The gene calls are TRBV18 and TRBJ1-1, with 8 bases identical to TRBD1. Germline CDR1 is KGHSH and CDR2 is LQKENI. J gave up 2 bases and V 5 bases, and 10 bases lay outside the gene matches. This CDR3 is 16 amino acids long. The CDR3 loop is CASSAGRDRSNTEAFF. CDR3 coding DNA: TGTGCCAGCTCAGCAGGGAGGGACAGGTCAAACACTGAAGCTTTCTTT. Full variable domain (missing parts from reference TRBV18 and TRBJ1-1): NAGVMQNPRHLVRRRGQEARLRCSPMKGHSHVYWYRQLPEEGLKFMVYLQKENIIDESGMPKERFSAEFPKEGPSILRIQQVVRGDSAAYFCASSAGRDRSNTEAFFGQGTRLTVV.

The chain uses TRBV9 and TRBJ2-7, with no clear D. The CDR3 contains 14 residues. Germline V gives CDR1 SGDLS, CDR2 YYNGEE. V was cut by 7 bases and J by 0 bases, with 14 bases left in between. The CDR3 DNA reads TGTGCCAGCTCCCGTTTGAGTCCCTCCTACGAGCAGTACTTC. It is translated as CASSRLSPSYEQYF.

This sequence joins TRBV11-2 and TRBJ1-4; 9 nucleotides align to TRBD1. Germline CDR1 reads SGHAT; CDR2 reads FQNNGV. CDR3 length: 17 residues. V was clipped by 2 bases and J by 7 bases; unmatched bases: 11. The CDR3 DNA sequence: TGTGCCAGCAGCTTAACCGGGACAGGGCTTCTAGGTGAAAAACTGTTTTTT. Translation: CASSLTGTGLLGEKLFF. Full variable domain (rest looked up from reference TRBV11-2 and TRBJ1-4): EAGVAQSPRYKIIEKRQSVAFWCNPISGHATLYWYQQILGQGPKLLIQFQNNGVVDDSQLPKDRFSAERLKGVDSTLKIQPAKLEDSAVYLCASSLTGTGLLGEKLFFGSGTQLSVL.